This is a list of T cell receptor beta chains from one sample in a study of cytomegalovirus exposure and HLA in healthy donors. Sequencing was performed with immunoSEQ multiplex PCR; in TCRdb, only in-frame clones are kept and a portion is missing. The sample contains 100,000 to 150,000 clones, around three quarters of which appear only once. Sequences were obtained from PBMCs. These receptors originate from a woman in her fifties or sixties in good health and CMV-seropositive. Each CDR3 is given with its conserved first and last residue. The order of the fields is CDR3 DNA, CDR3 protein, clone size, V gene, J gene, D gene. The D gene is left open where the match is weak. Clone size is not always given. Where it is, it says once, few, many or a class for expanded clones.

TGTGCCAGCAGGGGAGGGACTAGCTTTTTGGAGACCCAGTACTTC	CASRGGTSFLETQYF	-	TRBV6-1	TRBJ2-5	TRBD2
TGCAGCGTGGGACAGTTCCCGAATGGCTACACCTTC	CSVGQFPNGYTF	-	TRBV29-1	TRBJ1-2	TRBD1
TGTGCCAGCAGCCCCCCGGGAGAGGAATACTCCTACGAGCAGTACTTC	CASSPPGEEYSYEQYF	-	TRBV5-8	TRBJ2-7	-
TGTGCCAGCAGCAGAGAAGAGGGTATGGTCTACGAGCAGTACTTC	CASSREEGMVYEQYF	-	TRBV21-1	TRBJ2-7	-
TGTGCCAGCTCCCGTAATAACCCGCCAGGGGGTTCATATGAGCAGTTCTTC	CASSRNNPPGGSYEQFF	-	TRBV18	TRBJ2-1	TRBD1
TGTGCCAGCAGCGTAGGACGGACAGGAGCAATGAACACTGAAGCTTTCTTT	CASSVGRTGAMNTEAFF	-	TRBV9	TRBJ1-1	TRBD1
TGTGCCAGCAGTGACGGGGGGTGGAGAGGTCGCACTGAAGCTTTCTTT	CASSDGGWRGRTEAFF	few	TRBV2	TRBJ1-1	-
TGTGCCAGCCACGAGACAGGGAAAGCCTACGAGCAGTACTTC	CASHETGKAYEQYF	-	TRBV19	TRBJ2-7	TRBD1
TGTGCCAGTAGTATCTCCGGGAGCTCCTACAATGAGCAGTTCTTC	CASSISGSSYNEQFF	-	TRBV19	TRBJ2-1	-
TGTGCCAGCAGTGATACAGGGGGCCGGAGCTCTGGGGCCAACGTCCTGACTTTC	CASSDTGGRSSGANVLTF	-	TRBV25-1	TRBJ2-6	TRBD1
TGCGCCAGCAGCATACAGGGGGCGGAGGGCTACACCTTC	CASSIQGAEGYTF	once	TRBV5-1	TRBJ1-2	TRBD1
TGTGCCACCAGCAATTTACAGGGCCTCGGCGGGGAGCTGTTTTTT	CATSNLQGLGGELFF	-	TRBV15	TRBJ2-2	-
TGCGCCAGCAGTCGGACTAGCGGAATCTACAATGAGCAGTTCTTC	CASSRTSGIYNEQFF	-	TRBV5-1	TRBJ2-1	TRBD2
TGTGCCAGCAGTTACTGGGACAGGCCCTACGAGCAGTACTTC	CASSYWDRPYEQYF	-	TRBV6-5	TRBJ2-7	TRBD1
TGTGCCAGCAGCCCGGATAGCGGCGTGACAGATACGCAGTATTTT	CASSPDSGVTDTQYF	-	TRBV11-3	TRBJ2-3	-
TGTGCCAGCAGCTTATGGTCCCGGGACAGTAGTCAAGAGACCCAGTACTTC	CASSLWSRDSSQETQYF	few	TRBV7-6	TRBJ2-5	TRBD1
TGTGCCAGCAGTTACGGAACAGGAGCCTACGAGCAGTACTTC	CASSYGTGAYEQYF	-	TRBV6-6	TRBJ2-7	-
TGTGCCAGCAGCTTAGCGCGGCAGGGCGACTACACCTTC	CASSLARQGDYTF	-	TRBV7-9	TRBJ1-2	-
TGTGCCAGCAGCCTCGTCGGTAGCGGGGGGTACAATGAGCAGTTCTTC	CASSLVGSGGYNEQFF	-	TRBV14	TRBJ2-1	TRBD2
TGTGCCAGCAGGGAACAGGTTTCCTCTGGAAACACCATATATTTT	CASREQVSSGNTIYF	once	TRBV2	TRBJ1-3	-
TGTGCCAGCAGGACAGGGTTCTCTGGAAACACCATATATTTT	CASRTGFSGNTIYF	-	TRBV6-1	TRBJ1-3	TRBD1
TGTGCCACGCACAGGGGTAGCTACGAGCAGTACTTC	CATHRGSYEQYF	-	TRBV6-5	TRBJ2-7	TRBD1
TGTGCCAGCAGTGAAGGACTCGCGGGGCAGCCCCAGCATTTT	CASSEGLAGQPQHF	few	TRBV2	TRBJ1-5	-
TGCGCCAGCAGCAGAGACGGGCTGACTATTAATGAAAAACTGTTTTTT	CASSRDGLTINEKLFF	-	TRBV4-1	TRBJ1-4	-
TGTGCCAGCACCCCCGGACAGGGGAGATATGAGCAGTTCTTC	CASTPGQGRYEQFF	-	TRBV27	TRBJ2-1	TRBD1
TGTGCCAGCAGCCAAGAAACAGGATTAGCTAACTATGGCTACACCTTC	CASSQETGLANYGYTF	-	TRBV11-3	TRBJ1-2	-
TGTGCCAGCAGCCCCAGTATCAGGGAGACCCAGTACTTC	CASSPSIRETQYF	once	TRBV4-2	TRBJ2-5	-
TGTGCCAGCAGTTCCGGGACAGAGAATGAAAAACTGTTTTTT	CASSSGTENEKLFF	-	TRBV6-6	TRBJ1-4	TRBD1
TGTGCCAGCAGCTTAACAGTCTTAGAGACCCAGTACTTC	CASSLTVLETQYF	-	TRBV7-9	TRBJ2-5	-
TGTGCCAGCACCCGGGAGGGGGGGCGGGCTTTCTTT	CASTREGGRAFF	-	TRBV5-6	TRBJ1-1	-
TGTGCCAGCAGCTTAGGACTAGCGGGGGGACTTTCAGAGAATACGCAGTATTTT	CASSLGLAGGLSENTQYF	-	TRBV13	TRBJ2-3	TRBD2
TGTGCCAGCAGCCTCCTTGAACTGACACTCACCTCCTATAATTCACCCCTCCACTTT	CASSLLELTLTSYNSPLHF	-	TRBV2	TRBJ1-6	-
TGTGCTAGTGGGACACAGGCAATGAACACTGAAGCTTTCTTT	CASGTQAMNTEAFF	-	TRBV12-5	TRBJ1-1	-
TGTGCCATCAGTTTAGAGGGGGCGCGGGACTATGGCTACACCTTC	CAISLEGARDYGYTF	few	TRBV10-3	TRBJ1-2	TRBD1
TGCGCCAGCAGCCCCCCGGACAGCATGAACACTGAAGCTTTCTTT	CASSPPDSMNTEAFF	-	TRBV5-1	TRBJ1-1	-
TGTGCCAGCAGGGTAGCCGGACAGAACTATGGCTACACCTTC	CASRVAGQNYGYTF	-	TRBV6-1	TRBJ1-2	-
TGTGCCAGCTCACCACGGTCGACAGGGGGCTTAGTGGAGCAGTACTTC	CASSPRSTGGLVEQYF	-	TRBV18	TRBJ2-7	TRBD1
TGTGCCAGCAGCTTGGGGGGGACAGTAGAAAACATTCAGTACTTC	CASSLGGTVENIQYF	-	TRBV5-4	TRBJ2-4	TRBD1
TGTGCCAGTTCCCTCGGGACTAGCGGCACAGATACGCAGTATTTT	CASSLGTSGTDTQYF	-	TRBV19	TRBJ2-3	TRBD2
TGTGCCAGCCGACGGGACATCGCGTTCGAGCAGTACTTC	CASRRDIAFEQYF	-	TRBV27	TRBJ2-7	-
TGTGCCAGCAGCCTAATAGCGGGGGGGCAAGAGACCCAGTACTTC	CASSLIAGGQETQYF	-	TRBV7-9	TRBJ2-5	TRBD2
TGTGCTAGCAGCTTACCCGAGGGTCTTCGGGATTCACCCCTCCACTTT	CASSLPEGLRDSPLHF	-	TRBV7-7	TRBJ1-6	-
TGTGCCAGCAGTCCAACGAGAGCGGGGGGGCGGGAGCAGTACTTC	CASSPTRAGGREQYF	-	TRBV6-1	TRBJ2-7	TRBD2
TGTGCCAGCAGCCCAGGACAGGGAGGAGAGACCCAGTACTTC	CASSPGQGGETQYF	-	TRBV11-2	TRBJ2-5	TRBD1